This T cell receptor beta chain originates from a study of PD-1 blockade in mismatch repair-deficient tumors. Study details: Patients had more than ten mismatch repair-deficient cancer types, all previously treated and progressing. Study results and caveats: Tumor-resident clones, often undetectable pretreatment in blood, expanded then contracted after pembrolizumab.

Mismatch repair deficiency was confirmed in all patients, by PCR or immunohistochemistry. TCRs were sequenced from a few patients responding to pembrolizumab. This clone showed up just a few times. Its matching antigen is unknown. The method was immunoSEQ multiplex PCR; TCRdb's version includes in-frame clones alone and lacks a portion of them. This table holds under 85,000 clones, approximately 78% found once. CDR1 and CDR2 (germline): SGHAT, FQNNGV. CDR3 length: 14 residues. V lost 4 bases to trimming and J lost 6 bases, with 13 bases between them. The chain employs TRBV11-2 and TRBJ1-5; the D is unclear. This receptor was taken from an adult with mismatch repair-deficient cancer. The source was peripheral blood, collected 2 weeks after starting pembrolizumab. CDR3 sequence: CASSSAGGRQPQHF. The CDR3 nucleotides are TGTGCCAGCAGCTCAGCTGGTGGCCGTCAGCCCCAGCATTTT.